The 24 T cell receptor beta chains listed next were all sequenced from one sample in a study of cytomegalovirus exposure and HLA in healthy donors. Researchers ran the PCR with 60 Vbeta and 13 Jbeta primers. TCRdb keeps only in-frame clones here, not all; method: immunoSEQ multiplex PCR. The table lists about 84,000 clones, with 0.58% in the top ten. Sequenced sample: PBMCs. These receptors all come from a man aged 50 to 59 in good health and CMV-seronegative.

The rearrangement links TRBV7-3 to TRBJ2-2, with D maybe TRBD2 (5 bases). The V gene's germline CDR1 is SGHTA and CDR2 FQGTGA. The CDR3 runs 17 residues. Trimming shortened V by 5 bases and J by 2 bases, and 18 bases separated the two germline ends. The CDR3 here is CASSIDYTGLNTGELFF. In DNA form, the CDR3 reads TGTGCCAGCAGCATTGACTACACCGGGCTTAACACCGGGGAGCTGTTTTTT.

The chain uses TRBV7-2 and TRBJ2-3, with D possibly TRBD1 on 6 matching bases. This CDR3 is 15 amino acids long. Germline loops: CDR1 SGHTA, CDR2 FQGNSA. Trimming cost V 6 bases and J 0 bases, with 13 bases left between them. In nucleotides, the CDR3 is TGTGCCAGCAGGGGAGACAGGCGGAGCACAGATACGCAGTATTTT. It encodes CASRGDRRSTDTQYF. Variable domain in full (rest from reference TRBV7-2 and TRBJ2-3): GAGVSQSPSNKVTEKGKDVELRCDPISGHTALYWYRQSLGQGLEFLIYFQGNSAPDKSGLPSDRFSAERTGGSVSTLTIQRTQQEDSAVYLCASRGDRRSTDTQYFGPGTRLTVL.

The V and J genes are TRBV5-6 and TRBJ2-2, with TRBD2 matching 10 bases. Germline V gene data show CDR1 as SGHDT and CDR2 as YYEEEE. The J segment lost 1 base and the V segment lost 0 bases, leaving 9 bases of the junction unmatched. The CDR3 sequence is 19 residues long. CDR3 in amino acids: CASSLALGSGGLNTGELFF. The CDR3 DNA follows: TGTGCCAGCAGCTTGGCGCTGGGTAGCGGGGGGTTGAACACCGGGGAGCTGTTTTTT.

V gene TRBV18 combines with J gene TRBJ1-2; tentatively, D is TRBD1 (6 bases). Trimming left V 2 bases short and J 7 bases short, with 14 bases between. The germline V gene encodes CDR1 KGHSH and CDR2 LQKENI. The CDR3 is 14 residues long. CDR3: CASSPSQTGSGYTF. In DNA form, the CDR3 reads TGTGCCAGCTCACCATCACAGACAGGTTCTGGCTACACCTTC.

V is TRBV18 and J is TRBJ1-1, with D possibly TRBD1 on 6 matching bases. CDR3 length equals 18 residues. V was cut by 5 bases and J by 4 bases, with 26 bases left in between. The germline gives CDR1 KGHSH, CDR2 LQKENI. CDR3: CASSSGSLAGASSTEAFF. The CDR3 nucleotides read TGTGCCAGCTCATCGGGTAGTCTGGCAGGGGCCTCGAGCACTGAAGCTTTCTTT.

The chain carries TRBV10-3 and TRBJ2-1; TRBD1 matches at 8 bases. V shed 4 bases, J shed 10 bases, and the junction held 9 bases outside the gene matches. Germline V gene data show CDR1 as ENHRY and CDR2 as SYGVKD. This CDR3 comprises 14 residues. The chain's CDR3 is CAISGDRTTLEQFF. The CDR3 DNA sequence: TGTGCCATCAGTGGGGACAGGACCACACTGGAGCAGTTCTTC.

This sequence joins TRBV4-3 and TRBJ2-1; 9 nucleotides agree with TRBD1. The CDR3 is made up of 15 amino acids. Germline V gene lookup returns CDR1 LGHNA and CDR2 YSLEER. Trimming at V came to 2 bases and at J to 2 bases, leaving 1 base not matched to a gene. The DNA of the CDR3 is TGCGCCAGCAGCCAAACAGGGGGCCCCTACAATGAGCAGTTCTTC. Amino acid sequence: CASSQTGGPYNEQFF.

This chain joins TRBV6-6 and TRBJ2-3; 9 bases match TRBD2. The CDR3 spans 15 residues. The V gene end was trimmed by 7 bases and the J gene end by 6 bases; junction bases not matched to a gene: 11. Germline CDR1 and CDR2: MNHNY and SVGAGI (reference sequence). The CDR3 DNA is TGTGCCAGCACCTCAGCGGGGGGCCGTGGGGATACGCAGTATTTT. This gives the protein CASTSAGGRGDTQYF.

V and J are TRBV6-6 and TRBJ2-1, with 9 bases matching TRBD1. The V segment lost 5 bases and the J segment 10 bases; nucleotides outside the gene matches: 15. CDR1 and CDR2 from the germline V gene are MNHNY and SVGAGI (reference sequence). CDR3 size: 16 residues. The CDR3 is CASSKKQGATGTEQFF. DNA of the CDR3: TGTGCCAGCAGTAAGAAACAGGGGGCGACGGGTACGGAGCAGTTCTTC.

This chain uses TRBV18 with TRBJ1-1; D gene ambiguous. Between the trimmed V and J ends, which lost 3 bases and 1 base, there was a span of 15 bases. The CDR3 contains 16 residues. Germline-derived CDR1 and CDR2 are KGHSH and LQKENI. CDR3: CASSPVIRVTNTEAFF. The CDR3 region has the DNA TGTGCCAGCTCACCGGTGATTCGGGTTACGAACACTGAAGCTTTCTTT.

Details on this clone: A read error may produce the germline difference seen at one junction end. CDR3 residues: CASRPDRGSNRPQHF. CDR3 sequence (DNA): TGCGCCAGCAGGCCGGACCGGGGTAGCAATCGGCCCCAGCATTTT. The V gene is TRBV4-1, the J gene TRBJ1-5, with D unclear. Germline V CDR1 and CDR2: MGHRA, YSYEKL. The CDR3 loop spans 15 amino acids.

CDR3 residues: CASSLDRSYNEQFF. The CDR3 coding sequence is TGTGCCAGCAGCTTAGATCGGTCTTACAATGAGCAGTTCTTC. The gene calls are TRBV7-9 and TRBJ2-1; D gene unclear. The ends were cut back, 1 base at V and 4 bases at J, with 8 bases in the middle. The germline gives CDR1 SEHNR, CDR2 FQNEAQ (reference sequence). The CDR3 extends over 14 amino acids.

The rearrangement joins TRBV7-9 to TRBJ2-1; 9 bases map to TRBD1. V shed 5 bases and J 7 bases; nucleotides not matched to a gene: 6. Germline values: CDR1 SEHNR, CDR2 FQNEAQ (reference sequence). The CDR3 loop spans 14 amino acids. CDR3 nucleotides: TGTGCCAGCAGCCCGTGGGACAGGGCTAATGAGCAGTTCTTC. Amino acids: CASSPWDRANEQFF.

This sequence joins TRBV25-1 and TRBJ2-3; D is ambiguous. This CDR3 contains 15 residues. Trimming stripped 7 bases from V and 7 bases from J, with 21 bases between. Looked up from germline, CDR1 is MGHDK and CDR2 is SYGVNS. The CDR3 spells CASIPPGPNKNTQYF. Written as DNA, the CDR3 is TGTGCCAGCATCCCCCCAGGCCCGAACAAGAATACGCAGTATTTT.

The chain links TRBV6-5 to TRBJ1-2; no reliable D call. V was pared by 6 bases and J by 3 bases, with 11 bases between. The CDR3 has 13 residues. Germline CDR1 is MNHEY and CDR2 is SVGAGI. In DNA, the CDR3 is TGTGCCAGCAGGATTAATTCGGACTATGGCTACACCTTC. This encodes CASRINSDYGYTF.

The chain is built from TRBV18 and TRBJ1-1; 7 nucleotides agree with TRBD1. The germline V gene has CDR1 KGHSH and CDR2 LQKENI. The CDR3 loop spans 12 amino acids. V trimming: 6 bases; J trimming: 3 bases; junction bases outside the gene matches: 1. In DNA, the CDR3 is TGTGCCAGCTCGCAGGGGGACACTGAAGCTTTCTTT. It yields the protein CASSQGDTEAFF.

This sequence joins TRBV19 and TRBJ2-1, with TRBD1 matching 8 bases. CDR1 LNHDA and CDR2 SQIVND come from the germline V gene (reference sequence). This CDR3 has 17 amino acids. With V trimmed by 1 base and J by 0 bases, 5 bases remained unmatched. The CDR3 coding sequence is TGTGCCAGTAGTATAGGGCAGGGGGCGATCTCCTACAATGAGCAGTTCTTC. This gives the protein CASSIGQGAISYNEQFF.

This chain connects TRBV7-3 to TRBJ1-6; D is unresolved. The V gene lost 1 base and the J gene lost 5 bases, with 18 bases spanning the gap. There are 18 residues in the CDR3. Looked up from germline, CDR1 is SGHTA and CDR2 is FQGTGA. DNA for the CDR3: TGTGCCAGCAGCTTAAACCCCATCGTCGGCGGAAATAATTCACCCCTCCACTTT. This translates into CASSLNPIVGGNNSPLHF. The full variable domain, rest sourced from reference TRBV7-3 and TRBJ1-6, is GAGVSQTPSNKVTEKGKYVELRCDPISGHTALYWYRQSLGQGPEFLIYFQGTGAADDSGLPNDRFFAVRPEGSVSTLKIQRTERGDSAVYLCASSLNPIVGGNNSPLHFGNGTRLTVT.

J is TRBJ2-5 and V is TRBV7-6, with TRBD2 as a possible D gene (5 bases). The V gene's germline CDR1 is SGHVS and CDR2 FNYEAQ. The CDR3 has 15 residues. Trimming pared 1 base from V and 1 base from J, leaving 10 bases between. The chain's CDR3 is CASSLVYGLQETQYF. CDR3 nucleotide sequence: TGTGCCAGCAGCTTAGTGTATGGACTCCAAGAGACCCAGTACTTC.

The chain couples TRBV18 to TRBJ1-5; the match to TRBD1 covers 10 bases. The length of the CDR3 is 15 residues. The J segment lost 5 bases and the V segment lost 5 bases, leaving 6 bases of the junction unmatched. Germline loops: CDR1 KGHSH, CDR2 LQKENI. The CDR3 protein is CASSYSGTGDQPQHF. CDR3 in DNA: TGTGCCAGCTCATACTCCGGGACAGGGGATCAGCCCCAGCATTTT.

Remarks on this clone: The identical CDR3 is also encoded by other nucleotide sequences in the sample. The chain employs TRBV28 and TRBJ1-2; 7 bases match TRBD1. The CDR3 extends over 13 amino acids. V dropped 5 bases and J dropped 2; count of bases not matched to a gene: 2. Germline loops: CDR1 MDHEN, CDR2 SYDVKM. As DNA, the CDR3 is TGTGCCAGCAGTCTGGGACAGAACTATGGCTACACCTTC. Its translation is CASSLGQNYGYTF.

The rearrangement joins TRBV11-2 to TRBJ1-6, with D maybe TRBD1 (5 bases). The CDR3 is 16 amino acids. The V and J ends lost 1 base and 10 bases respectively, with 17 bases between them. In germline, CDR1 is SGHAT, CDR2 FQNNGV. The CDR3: CASSLVGQGNKSPLHF. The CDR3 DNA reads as TGTGCCAGCAGCTTAGTGGGGCAGGGTAACAAATCACCCCTCCACTTT.

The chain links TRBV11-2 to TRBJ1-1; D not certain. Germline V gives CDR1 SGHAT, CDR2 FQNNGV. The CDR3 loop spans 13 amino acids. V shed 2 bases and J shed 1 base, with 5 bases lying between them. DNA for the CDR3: TGTGCCAGCAGCTTATCGGGGAACACTGAAGCTTTCTTT. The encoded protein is CASSLSGNTEAFF.

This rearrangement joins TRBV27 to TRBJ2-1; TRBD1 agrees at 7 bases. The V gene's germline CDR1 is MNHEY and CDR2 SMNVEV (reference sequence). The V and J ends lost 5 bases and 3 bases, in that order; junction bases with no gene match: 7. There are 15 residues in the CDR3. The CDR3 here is CASSPQGESYNEQFF. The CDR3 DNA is TGTGCCAGCAGTCCCCAGGGGGAGAGCTACAATGAGCAGTTCTTC.